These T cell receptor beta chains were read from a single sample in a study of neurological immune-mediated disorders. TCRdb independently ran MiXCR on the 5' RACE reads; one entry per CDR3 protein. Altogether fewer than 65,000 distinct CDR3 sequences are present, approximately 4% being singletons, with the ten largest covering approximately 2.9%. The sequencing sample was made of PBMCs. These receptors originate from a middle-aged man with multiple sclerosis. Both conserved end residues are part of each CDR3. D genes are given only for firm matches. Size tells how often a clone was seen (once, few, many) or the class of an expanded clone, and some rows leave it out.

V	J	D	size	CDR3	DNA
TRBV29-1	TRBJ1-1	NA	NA	CSVEGDTEAFF	TGCAGCGTTGAAGGGGACACTGAAGCTTTCTTT
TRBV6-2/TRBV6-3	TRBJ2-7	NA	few	CASSPLAKGYEQYF	TGTGCCAGCAGTCCGCTAGCGAAGGGGTACGAGCAGTACTTC
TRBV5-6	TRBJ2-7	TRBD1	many	CASSPGQGGYEQYF	TGTGCCAGCAGCCCGGGACAGGGCGGGTACGAGCAGTACTTC
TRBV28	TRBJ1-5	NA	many	CASSFHGAGNQPQHF	TGTGCCAGCAGTTTTCACGGGGCAGGCAATCAGCCCCAGCATTTT
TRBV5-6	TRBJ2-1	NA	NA	CASTRWGTHNEQFF	TGTGCCAGCACCAGGTGGGGAACCCACAATGAGCAGTTCTTC
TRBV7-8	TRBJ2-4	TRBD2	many	CASSAGGWGNIQYF	TGTGCCAGCAGCGCCGGGGGGTGGGGGAACATTCAGTACTTC
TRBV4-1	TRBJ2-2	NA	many	CASTRRTYANTGELFF	TGCGCCAGCACCCGAAGGACTTACGCGAACACCGGGGAGCTGTTTTTT
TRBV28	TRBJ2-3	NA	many	CASSFLAGTDTQYF	TGTGCCAGCAGTTTCCTGGCCGGCACAGATACGCAGTATTTT
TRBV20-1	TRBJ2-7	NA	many	CSASITEGFSYEQYF	TGCAGTGCTAGTATCACGGAGGGATTTTCCTACGAGCAGTACTTC
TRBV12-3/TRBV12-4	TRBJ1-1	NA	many	CASSLGYGRQNTEAFF	TGTGCCAGCAGTTTGGGGTACGGACGGCAAAACACTGAAGCTTTCTTT
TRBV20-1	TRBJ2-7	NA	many	CSARGRSYEQYF	TGCAGTGCTAGGGGCCGCTCCTACGAGCAGTACTTC
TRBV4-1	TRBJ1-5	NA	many	CASSQGGAPNSNQPQHF	TGCGCCAGCAGCCAAGGGGGGGCTCCCAACTCCAATCAGCCCCAGCATTTT
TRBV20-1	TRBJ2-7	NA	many	CSATTTAYEQYF	TGCAGTGCAACGACGACAGCCTACGAGCAGTACTTC
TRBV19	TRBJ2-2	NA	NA	CASGRGNTGELFF	TGTGCCAGTGGAAGGGGGAACACCGGGGAGCTGTTTTTT
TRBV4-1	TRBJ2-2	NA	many	CASSQDGNTGELFF	TGCGCCAGCAGCCAAGATGGGAACACCGGGGAGCTGTTTTTT
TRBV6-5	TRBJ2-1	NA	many	CASGAGTYNEQFF	TGTGCCAGCGGGGCAGGGACCTACAATGAGCAGTTCTTC
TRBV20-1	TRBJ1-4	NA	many	CSVTRRDGNEKLFF	TGCAGTGTCACCCGCCGGGACGGCAATGAAAAACTGTTTTTT
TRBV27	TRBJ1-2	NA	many	CAVAATGAGYTF	TGTGCCGTAGCCGCGACGGGCGCTGGCTACACCTTC
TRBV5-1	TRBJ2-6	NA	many	CASRERQVPGANVLTF	TGCGCCAGCAGAGAAAGACAGGTTCCCGGGGCCAACGTCCTGACTTTC
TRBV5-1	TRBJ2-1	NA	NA	CASSFLAGRNEQFF	TGCGCCAGCAGCTTTTTGGCAGGGAGGAATGAGCAGTTCTTC
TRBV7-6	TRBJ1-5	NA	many	CASSLGSGNQPQHF	TGTGCCAGCAGCTTAGGGTCGGGCAATCAGCCCCAGCATTTT
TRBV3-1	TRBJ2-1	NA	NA	CASSQENRGIDEQFF	TGTGCCAGCAGCCAAGAAAACAGAGGGATTGATGAGCAGTTCTTC
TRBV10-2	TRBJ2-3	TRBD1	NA	CASSWGQASDTQYF	TGCGCCAGCAGTTGGGGACAGGCCTCAGATACGCAGTATTTT
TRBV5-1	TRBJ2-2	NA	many	CASSLTGFAGELFF	TGCGCCAGCAGCTTGACAGGGTTCGCCGGGGAGCTGTTTTTT
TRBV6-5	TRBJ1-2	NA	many	CASSYSLIHAGLGGYTF	TGTGCCAGCAGTTACTCCCTCATACATGCGGGTTTGGGTGGCTACACCTTC
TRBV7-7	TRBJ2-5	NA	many	CASSLAEKAETQYF	TGTGCCAGCAGCCTTGCGGAGAAGGCGGAGACCCAGTACTTC